This T cell receptor (beta chain) was sequenced during a study of cytomegalovirus exposure and HLA in healthy donors. This clone appeared once. Its antigen remains unidentified. The PCR contained 60 Vbeta and 13 Jbeta primers. Profiling relied on immunoSEQ multiplex PCR, and the TCRdb table lists in-frame clones only, not all of them. The sample holds about 150,000 clones, less than 90% seen once. Notes on the study in general: Most likely, a cluster of highly shared sequence variants arose as a sequencing artifact. Relative to equally common others, HLA-associated TCR beta chains showed greater clonal expansion in a later analysis.

Between the trimmed V and J ends, which lost 2 bases and 0 bases, there was a span of 10 bases. CDR1 and CDR2 (germline): KGHSH, LQKENI. The CDR3 covers 16 residues. The rearrangement links TRBV18 to TRBJ1-4; no clear D. The sequence was collected from a man aged 18 to 35 in good health and CMV-seronegative. Sequencing was done on a sample of PBMCs. The CDR3: CASSPTVLATNEKLFF. The CDR3 DNA follows: TGTGCCAGCTCACCAACGGTCCTTGCAACTAATGAAAAACTGTTTTTT.